Each of the 18 T cell receptor beta chains below was sequenced from the same sample in a study of human T cells and chemical hapten exposure. Each CDR3 protein gets one entry after TCRdb re-called the RACE reads with MiXCR. The data hold approximately 87,000 distinct CDR3 sequences, with approximately 10% observed a single time. Time point described: patch test 2, 6 weeks after DPC sensitization. Stated treatment: therapeutic diphenylcyclopropenone sensitization with weekly scalp DPC. The input for sequencing was whole blood, taken in connection with sensitization to the hapten diphenylcyclopropenone (DPC). These receptors all come from a woman aged 40 to 50 with alopecia areata. Some clones in this sample may be carry-over from other donors' samples.

This clonotype was seen ten or more times. The chain has TRBV6-2 or TRBV6-3 and TRBJ2-5; D call uncertain. The V gene's germline CDR1 is MNHEY and CDR2 SVGEGT. Between the trimmed V and J ends, which lost 7 bases and 0 bases, there was a span of 15 bases. The CDR3 runs to 15 residues. The CDR3 protein is CASIDRRTYQETQYF. The CDR3 nucleotides are TGTGCCAGCATAGACCGGAGAACGTACCAAGAGACCCAGTACTTC.

The chain employs TRBV12-3 or TRBV12-4 and TRBJ2-5, with 7 bases lining up with TRBD2. The CDR3 runs 16 residues. V shed 2 bases, J shed 7 bases, and the junction held 13 bases outside the gene matches. The CDR3 sequence: CASSLTRAGSGGTQYF. The DNA for the CDR3 is TGTGCCAGCAGTTTAACCCGAGCGGGGTCCGGGGGGACCCAGTACTTC.

The V gene is TRBV4-2, the J gene TRBJ2-7; no clear D gene. This CDR3 spans 15 amino acids. In germline, CDR1 is LGHNA, CDR2 YNFKEQ. Trimming removed 2 bases at V and 2 bases at J, with 13 bases between. CDR3 bases: TGTGCCAGCAGCCAACCGAGGAGAGCAACCTACGAGCAGTACTTC. It translates to CASSQPRRATYEQYF.

This clonotype was recorded once. This sequence may be a read error, since a much larger clone differs from it by one base. The chain uses TRBV7-9 and TRBJ2-5; perhaps TRBD1 as D (6 bases). Between the trimmed V and J ends, which lost 7 bases and 10 bases, there was a span of 16 bases. The germline gives CDR1 SEHNR, CDR2 FQNEAQ (reference sequence). The CDR3 loop spans 12 amino acids. The CDR3 protein is CASISNEGDQYF. CDR3 DNA sequence: TGTGCCAGCATCTCAAATGAGGGGGACCAGTACTTC.

As concerns this clonotype: A much more abundant neighbour one base away suggests this may be a read error. Because it lacks the conserved phenylalanine or tryptophan at the end, this CDR3 is likely a read error. The gene calls are TRBV29-1 and TRBJ2-5, with 7 bases fitting TRBD1. The CDR3 spans 12 residues. Germline lookup yields CDR1 SQVTM and CDR2 ANQGSEA. V was pared by 6 bases and J by 5 bases, with 6 bases of the junction left unmatched. CDR3 nucleotides: TGCAGCGTGGTAGACAGGGCCGAGACCCAGTACTCC. This codes for CSVVDRAETQYS.

The V gene is TRBV5-1, the J gene TRBJ1-2; D ambiguous. The CDR3 covers 15 residues. CDR1 is SGHRS, CDR2 YFSETQ, per germline. Deletions cut 0 bases from V and 4 bases from J, with 13 bases between. CDR3 DNA: TGCGCCAGCAGCTTGGCTGATGGCGGTTCCTATGGCTACACCTTC. Translating gives CASSLADGGSYGYTF. The full variable domain, completed using reference TRBV5-1 and TRBJ1-2, is KAGVTQTPRYLIKTRGQQVTLSCSPISGHRSVSWYQQTPGQGLQFLFEYFSETQRNKGNFPGRFSGRQFSNSRSEMNVSTLELGDSALYLCASSLADGGSYGYTFGSGTRLTVV.

The J gene is TRBJ2-4, the V gene TRBV29-1; the D is unclear. The CDR3 length is 16 residues. Germline-derived CDR1 and CDR2 are SQVTM and ANQGSEA. Trimming shortened V by 5 bases and J by 2 bases, and 19 bases separated the two germline ends. CDR3 amino acids: CSVPGPGLLTKNIQYF. CDR3 sequence (DNA): TGCAGCGTTCCCGGGCCTGGGCTTCTGACCAAAAACATTCAGTACTTC.

This clonotype appeared many times. The J gene is TRBJ2-3, the V gene TRBV6-2 or TRBV6-3; D possibly corresponds to TRBD1 (5 bases). Per germline, CDR1 MNHEY and CDR2 SVGEGT. The CDR3 is made up of 14 amino acids. V was shortened by 5 bases and J by 8 bases, with 17 bases between the two germline ends. CDR3 residues: CASSQSRGGATQYF. As DNA, the CDR3 is TGTGCCAGCAGTCAATCTAGGGGCGGAGCTACGCAGTATTTT.

This clonotype has ten or more counts. The chain carries TRBV7-2 and TRBJ2-3, with 13 bases lining up with TRBD2. V shed 3 bases and J 3 bases; nucleotides not matched to a gene: 3. There are 16 residues in the CDR3. Germline V CDR1 and CDR2: SGHTA, FQGNSA. The CDR3 sequence: CASSLGLAGTTDTQYF. The DNA for the CDR3 is TGTGCCAGCAGCTTGGGACTAGCGGGGACTACAGATACGCAGTATTTT.

The chain is built from TRBV14 and TRBJ1-1; D not resolved. Deletions cut 3 bases from V and 6 bases from J, with 17 bases between. This CDR3 region has 15 residues. The germline V gene encodes CDR1 SGHDN and CDR2 FVKESK. For the CDR3, the DNA is TGTGCCAGCAGCCAGGGTCGCGCAAAGAGCGCTGAAGCTTTCTTT. This gives the protein CASSQGRAKSAEAFF.

V is TRBV2 and J is TRBJ1-6; D gene ambiguous. The CDR3 contains 11 residues. Germline V gene data show CDR1 as SNHLY and CDR2 as FYNNEI. V was shortened by 1 base and J by 17 bases, with 9 bases between the two germline ends. The CDR3 bases are TGTGCCAGCAGTGAAGGGACCCGAGTCCACTTT. This gives the protein CASSEGTRVHF.

This clonotype came up many times. This chain joins TRBV27 and TRBJ1-1; D ambiguous. V was trimmed by 2 bases and J by 8 bases, leaving 12 bases between them. The CDR3 contains 13 residues. Germline V gene data show CDR1 as MNHEY and CDR2 as SMNVEV (reference sequence). The DNA for the CDR3 is TGTGCCAGCAGTTTAAACGGCATTAGGGAAGCTTTCTTT. Its protein product is CASSLNGIREAFF.

This clonotype came up many times. The chain uses TRBV5-1 and TRBJ2-1; the D gene is possibly TRBD1 (6 bases). Germline lookup yields CDR1 SGHRS and CDR2 YFSETQ. There are 15 residues in the CDR3. The V and J ends lost 6 bases and 3 bases respectively, with 16 bases between them. Written as DNA, the CDR3 is TGCGCCAGCATCCCTGACATCAGGGGCTACAATGAGCAGTTCTTC. Amino acid sequence: CASIPDIRGYNEQFF.

This clonotype was recorded a few times. V and J are TRBV5-6 and TRBJ2-3; weak D call: TRBD1 (5 bases). CDR3 length: 17 amino acids. Trimming took off 0 bases at V and 0 bases at J, with 14 bases between the two ends. In germline, CDR1 is SGHDT, CDR2 YYEEEE. CDR3 amino acids: CASSLASLSGSTDTQYF. CDR3 in DNA: TGTGCCAGCAGCTTGGCCTCCCTTTCAGGGAGCACAGATACGCAGTATTTT.

This clonotype occurred a few times. At one boundary the junction diverges from the germline segment, which might be a read error. The chain uses TRBV15 and TRBJ2-2, with 7 nucleotides matching TRBD1. Germline CDR1 LNHNV, CDR2 YYDKDF (reference sequence). The CDR3 runs 16 residues. The chain's CDR3 is CVTSRVRGRLTGELFF. CDR3 coding DNA: TGTGTCACCAGCAGAGTAAGGGGGCGCCTAACCGGGGAGCTGTTTTTT. Based on the CDR3 plus reference TRBV15 and TRBJ2-2, the full variable domain is DAMVIQNPRYQVTQFGKPVTLSCSQTLNHNVMYWYQQKSSQAPKLLFHYYDKDFNNEADTPDNFQSRRPNTSFCFLDIRSPGLGDTAMYLCVTSRVRGRLTGELFFGEGSRLTVL.

The J gene is TRBJ1-5, the V gene TRBV10-3; maybe TRBD1 (5 bases). This CDR3 region has 14 residues. The germline gives CDR1 ENHRY, CDR2 SYGVKD. Trimming shortened V by 3 bases and J by 4 bases, and 10 bases separated the two germline ends. CDR3 sequence (DNA): TGTGCCATCAGTGAACAGGTATCAAATCAGCCCCAGCATTTT. As protein: CAISEQVSNQPQHF.

In its sample, this clonotype was seen a few times. V usage is TRBV5-5 and J usage is TRBJ1-2; 7 nucleotides agree with TRBD1. Germline V CDR1 and CDR2: SGHKS, YYEKEE (reference sequence). After removal of 4 bases from V and 0 bases from J, the junction contained 6 bases not matched to a gene. This CDR3 comprises 15 residues. The CDR3 protein is CASSQQGHSNYGYTF. The CDR3 DNA follows: TGTGCCAGCAGCCAACAGGGGCATTCTAACTATGGCTACACCTTC.

Many counts were recorded for this clonotype. This chain links TRBV7-9 with TRBJ2-1; 10 bases are a match to TRBD1. Losses at the gene ends were 5 bases for V and 4 bases for J; bases not matched to a gene: 5. Germline V gene lookup returns CDR1 SEHNR and CDR2 FQNEAQ (reference sequence). The CDR3 extends over 15 amino acids. The CDR3 nucleotides read TGTGCCAGCAGCCTCTCGGGACAGGGGTACAATGAGCAGTTCTTC. Its protein is CASSLSGQGYNEQFF.